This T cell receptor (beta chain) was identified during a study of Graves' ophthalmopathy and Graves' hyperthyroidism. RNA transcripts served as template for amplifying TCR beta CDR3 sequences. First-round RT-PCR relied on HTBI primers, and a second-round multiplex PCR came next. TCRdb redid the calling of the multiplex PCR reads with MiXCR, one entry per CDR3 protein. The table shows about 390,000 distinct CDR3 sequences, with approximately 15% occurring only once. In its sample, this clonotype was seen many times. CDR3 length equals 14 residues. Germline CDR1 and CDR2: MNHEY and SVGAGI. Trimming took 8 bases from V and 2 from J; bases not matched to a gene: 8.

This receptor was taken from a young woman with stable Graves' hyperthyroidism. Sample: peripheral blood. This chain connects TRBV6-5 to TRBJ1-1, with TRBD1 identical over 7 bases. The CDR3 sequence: CASRPAGGNTEAFF. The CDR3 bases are TGTGCCAGCCGGCCTGCAGGGGGAAACACTGAAGCTTTCTTT.